This is a list of T cell receptor beta chains from one sample in a study of beta chain features in type 1 diabetes. Sequencing used immunoSEQ multiplex PCR; TCRdb keeps in-frame clones, though not all of them. The data show 130,000 or so clones, with about 15% seen just once and about 2.5% held by the top ten. Sequenced sample: central memory CD4+ T cells from blood. These receptors originate from a man aged 30 to 45 with type 1 diabetes. Each CDR3 is given with its conserved first and last residue. Each record gives: clone size, CDR3 length, D gene, V gene, J gene, CDR3 DNA, CDR3 protein. The D gene is left open where the match is weak. Clone size, where shown, is once, few, many, or a class for clones that have expanded.

few	15	TRBD1	TRBV7-2	TRBJ1-6	TGTGCCAGCAGCCCGGGACAGCGACGGAATTCACCCCTCCACTTT	CASSPGQRRNSPLHF
.	12	.	TRBV5-6	TRBJ2-3	TGTGCCAGCAGTCGAACCCCCGATACGCAGTATTTT	CASSRTPDTQYF
many	14	.	TRBV4-3	TRBJ2-3	TGCGCCAGCAGCCCCCAAGCGGGCACAGATACGCAGTATTTT	CASSPQAGTDTQYF
.	15	TRBD2	TRBV7-2	TRBJ2-5	TGTGCCAGCAGCTTAGTGTACGGGGGGGAAGAGACCCAGTACTTC	CASSLVYGGEETQYF
.	15	TRBD1	TRBV19	TRBJ1-2	TGTGCCAGTAGTATCGGACAGGGAACTAACTATGGCTACACCTTC	CASSIGQGTNYGYTF
few	17	.	TRBV19	TRBJ1-1	TGTGCCAGTAACCGTATTTGGGAACGTAAGGGTAACACTGAAGCTTTCTTT	CASNRIWERKGNTEAFF
.	18	.	TRBV7-2	TRBJ2-6	TGTGCCAGCAGCTTACGGGCCGCAGGCAGCTCTGGGGCCAACGTCCTGACTTTC	CASSLRAAGSSGANVLTF
.	16	.	TRBV11-2	TRBJ1-2	TGTGCCAGCAGCCCTCGCGGGGCAGGGTCGGTCGGTGGCTACACCTTC	CASSPRGAGSVGGYTF
few	13	.	TRBV14	TRBJ1-2	TGTGCCAGCAGCCAAGACTGGACAGCCGGCTACACCTTC	CASSQDWTAGYTF
.	12	.	TRBV28	TRBJ1-4	TGTGCCAGCCACTCACCTAATGAAAAACTGTTTTTT	CASHSPNEKLFF
once	13	.	TRBV7-2	TRBJ1-2	TGTGCCAGCAGCCCACCAGGGAACTATGGCTACACCTTC	CASSPPGNYGYTF
few	13	TRBD1	TRBV30	TRBJ2-5	TGTGCCTGGGCAGGGGGCGCGGGGGAGACCCAGTACTTC	CAWAGGAGETQYF
many	15	.	TRBV6-5	TRBJ2-7	TGTGCCAGCAGTTACTCAAACAGGGACTCCTACGAGCAGTACTTC	CASSYSNRDSYEQYF
many	13	.	TRBV5-1	TRBJ2-5	TGCGCCAGCAGCTTGTCAGGCGAAGAGACCCAGTACTTC	CASSLSGEETQYF
few	14	.	TRBV7-2	TRBJ2-1	TGTGCCAGCAGCTCCTCTGGGAATTACAATGAGCAGTTCTTC	CASSSSGNYNEQFF
.	13	.	TRBV7-2	TRBJ1-2	TGTGCCAGCAGTCCACACTTAAACTATGGCTACACCTTC	CASSPHLNYGYTF
few	13	.	TRBV16	TRBJ2-1	TGTGCCAGCAGCCAGCGACAGGAGGGTGAGCAGTTCTTC	CASSQRQEGEQFF
few	15	.	TRBV7-8	TRBJ1-2	TGTGCCAGCAGCTTATATCCCACAGCTAACTATGGCTACACCTTC	CASSLYPTANYGYTF
.	16	TRBD2	TRBV9	TRBJ2-2	TGTGCCAGCAGCCCACGACTAGCGACGAACACCGGGGAGCTGTTTTTT	CASSPRLATNTGELFF
few	15	.	TRBV5-6	TRBJ2-5	TGTGCCAGCAGCTTGGTCCCCAATGGATACGAGACCCAGTACTTC	CASSLVPNGYETQYF
many	13	TRBD1	TRBV18	TRBJ1-5	TGTGCCAGCTCACCAGACAGGGCTCAGCCCCAGCATTTT	CASSPDRAQPQHF
.	15	.	TRBV13	TRBJ1-2	TGTGCCAGCAGCGTTACCGGCGCCCGGGACTATGGCTACACCTTC	CASSVTGARDYGYTF
.	15	.	TRBV11-2	TRBJ1-3	TGTGCCAGCAGCATCCCTACAGGGTTCGGAAACACCATATATTTT	CASSIPTGFGNTIYF
.	15	.	TRBV30	TRBJ1-6	TGTGCCTGGAGTGGGGATAGTGGACCCAATTCACCCCTCCACTTT	CAWSGDSGPNSPLHF
many	15	TRBD1	TRBV5-1	TRBJ1-1	TGCGCCAGCAGCCCTGGGGACAGGAGCTTGTCACGAGCTTTCTTT	CASSPGDRSLSRAFF
few	15	TRBD1	TRBV10-3	TRBJ2-7	TGTGCCATCAGTGATGAACAGGACAGGGGCAACGAGCAGTACTTC	CAISDEQDRGNEQYF
.	16	TRBD1	TRBV5-1	TRBJ1-2	TGCGCCAGCAGCCAAGTACCCGGGACAGGCGACTATGGCTACACCTTC	CASSQVPGTGDYGYTF
.	13	.	TRBV7-2	TRBJ2-3	TGTGCCAGCAGCCCCCACAGGGACGATACGCAGTATTTT	CASSPHRDDTQYF
many	15	.	TRBV18	TRBJ2-6	TGTGCCAGCGTGAAAGTTCTCTCTGGGGCCAACGTCCTGACTTTC	CASVKVLSGANVLTF
.	15	.	TRBV6-5	TRBJ2-7	TGTGCCAGCAGTTACTCGGGCCAGTACCCCCACGAGCAGTACTTC	CASSYSGQYPHEQYF
many	15	TRBD1	TRBV6-1	TRBJ2-6	TGTGCCAGCAGGGACAGGGGAGGTGGGGCCAACGTCCTGACTTTC	CASRDRGGGANVLTF
few	15	.	TRBV7-9	TRBJ2-7	TGTGCCAGCAGCCAAGACCGTGGACAGCCCTACGAGCAGTACTTC	CASSQDRGQPYEQYF
few	13	.	TRBV6-1	TRBJ2-7	TGTGCCAGCAGTCGAGACCAGGGCTACGAGCAGTACTTC	CASSRDQGYEQYF
few	15	.	TRBV18	TRBJ2-6	TGTGCCAGCTCACTAAGGGTCTCTGGGGCCAACGTCCTGACTTTC	CASSLRVSGANVLTF
.	14	.	TRBV27	TRBJ2-7	TGTGCCAGCGGTGATGGACAGTTTTTGTACGAGCAGTACTTC	CASGDGQFLYEQYF
few	14	.	TRBV4-2	TRBJ2-7	TGTGCCAGCAGCTTGGCCGGAGGGACCTACGAGCAGTACTTC	CASSLAGGTYEQYF
.	15	TRBD1	TRBV2	TRBJ2-2	TGTGCCAGTACCGGGACAGGGACGAACACCGGGGAGCTGTTTTTT	CASTGTGTNTGELFF
.	15	.	TRBV18	TRBJ2-1	TGTGCCAGCGCACCACTAGGCCAGGGCTACAATGAGCAGTTCTTC	CASAPLGQGYNEQFF
few	14	TRBD2	TRBV7-2	TRBJ2-7	TGTGCCAGCAGCCGGACGGGGGGGACCTACGAGCAGTACTTC	CASSRTGGTYEQYF
.	16	.	TRBV7-2	TRBJ2-1	TGTGCCAGCAGCTTAGCGGGCGGGGTCGGCTACAATGAGCAGTTCTTC	CASSLAGGVGYNEQFF